Following are 18 T cell receptor beta chains from one sample sequenced in a study of blood T cell repertoires in COVID-19. Method: immunoSEQ multiplex PCR; TCRdb's copy keeps in-frame clones and lacks some. The repertoire has some 220,000 clones, 65% to 85% of them found once; the top ten carry around 1.3%. Sequencing was done on a sample of peripheral blood. The receptors were sampled from a woman in her thirties with COVID-19, enrolled during active disease.

This clone is a singleton in its sample. The V and J genes are TRBV19 and TRBJ2-3; a weak D match, TRBD1 (6 bases). The CDR3 runs 10 residues. Looked up from germline, CDR1 is LNHDA and CDR2 is SQIVND (reference sequence). V was trimmed by 10 bases and J by 9 bases, leaving 11 bases between them. CDR3 sequence: CATHRETQYF. The CDR3 DNA sequence: TGTGCCACGCACAGGGAAACGCAGTATTTT.

The chain has TRBV14 and TRBJ1-6; TRBD1 matches 8 bases. V shed 4 bases and J 6 bases; nucleotides not matched to a gene: 5. Germline CDR1 SGHDN, CDR2 FVKESK. The CDR3 runs 15 residues. CDR3 in amino acids: CASSRGQGANSPLHF. Here the CDR3 DNA reads TGTGCCAGCAGCCGTGGACAGGGCGCTAATTCACCCCTCCACTTT.

This clone was recorded a few times. This chain joins TRBV12-5 and TRBJ1-1; tentative D call: TRBD1 (6 bases). Per the germline V gene, CDR1 is LGHNT and CDR2 is FRNRAP. There are 13 residues in the CDR3. Trimming took 6 bases from V and 1 from J, leaving 9 bases between them. DNA for the CDR3: TGTGCTAGTGGACGACAGGCGAACACTGAAGCTTTCTTT. It yields the protein CASGRQANTEAFF.

The J gene is TRBJ1-2, the V gene TRBV5-1, with 8 positions matching TRBD1. Germline values: CDR1 SGHRS, CDR2 YFSETQ. CDR3 length equals 14 residues. Trimming removed 3 bases from V and 4 bases from J; junction bases left unmatched: 5. CDR3 nucleotides: TGCGCCAGCAGCTCGACAGGGGCTAGCTATGGCTACACCTTC. This sequence encodes CASSSTGASYGYTF.

The chain carries TRBV18 and TRBJ1-6, with D possibly TRBD1 on 6 matching bases. CDR3 length: 15 residues. CDR1 and CDR2 from the germline V gene are KGHSH and LQKENI. V lost 4 bases to trimming and J lost 7 bases, with 14 bases between them. The CDR3 DNA reads TGTGCCAGCTCACGCGAGACAGGCGCGAATTCACCCCTCCACTTT. The encoded protein is CASSRETGANSPLHF.

J is TRBJ2-5 and V is TRBV5-4; D is undetermined. The germline gives CDR1 SGHNT, CDR2 YYREEE (reference sequence). V gave up 4 bases and J gave up 0 bases, with 13 bases separating them. This CDR3 spans 15 amino acids. The CDR3 sequence is CASSPRPGYQETQYF. CDR3 in DNA: TGTGCCAGCAGCCCCCGACCAGGCTACCAAGAGACCCAGTACTTC. The full variable domain, with the rest looked up from reference TRBV5-4 and TRBJ2-5, is ETGVTQSPTHLIKTRGQQVTLRCSSQSGHNTVSWYQQALGQGPQFIFQYYREEENGRGNFPPRFSGLQFPNYSSELNVNALELDDSALYLCASSPRPGYQETQYFGPGTRLLVL.

The chain recombines TRBV7-3 with TRBJ2-1; 8 positions match TRBD2. The CDR3 has 15 amino acids. The J segment lost 0 bases and the V segment lost 5 bases, leaving 3 bases of the junction unmatched. Per germline, CDR1 SGHTA and CDR2 FQGTGA. The CDR3 is CASSPREGSYNEQFF. In DNA, the CDR3 is TGTGCCAGCAGCCCACGGGAGGGCTCCTACAATGAGCAGTTCTTC.

CDR3 coding DNA: TGTGCCAGCAGCTCTGACAGGGGATCCTACGAGCAGTACTTC. Translated, it gives CASSSDRGSYEQYF. The chain joins TRBV13 to TRBJ2-7; 8 bases are a match to TRBD1. The J segment lost 1 base and the V segment lost 4 bases, leaving 3 bases of the junction unmatched. Germline CDR1 is PRHDT and CDR2 is FYEKMQ (reference sequence). The length of the CDR3 is 14 residues.

This chain joins TRBV27 and TRBJ2-1; 10 nucleotides align to TRBD2. Trimming at V came to 7 bases and at J to 4 bases, leaving 13 bases not matched to a gene. The CDR3 covers 17 residues. The germline V gene has CDR1 MNHEY and CDR2 SMNVEV (reference sequence). Here the CDR3 DNA reads TGTGCCAGCACCGGTTCCCCCCTAGCGGGAGTATACAATGAGCAGTTCTTC. Translating it yields CASTGSPLAGVYNEQFF.

The V and J genes are TRBV25-1 and TRBJ2-7; D is possibly TRBD1 (6 bases). CDR1 is MGHDK and CDR2 is SYGVNS in the germline V gene. The CDR3 extends over 15 amino acids. V was pared by 1 base and J by 2 bases, with 12 bases between. DNA for the CDR3: TGTGCCAGCAGTGAATCCCCAGGGGCGGCCTACGAGCAGTACTTC. Encoded protein: CASSESPGAAYEQYF.

The chain joins TRBV5-1 to TRBJ2-5; 8 nucleotides line up with TRBD1. The CDR3 totals 15 residues. Germline values: CDR1 SGHRS, CDR2 YFSETQ. V shed 2 bases, J shed 5 bases, and the junction held 8 bases outside the gene matches. The CDR3 nucleotides are TGCGCCAGCAGCTTAGAGGGGGACAGGCAGGAGACCCAGTACTTC. Protein product: CASSLEGDRQETQYF. Full variable domain (missing parts from reference TRBV5-1 and TRBJ2-5): KAGVTQTPRYLIKTRGQQVTLSCSPISGHRSVSWYQQTPGQGLQFLFEYFSETQRNKGNFPGRFSGRQFSNSRSEMNVSTLELGDSALYLCASSLEGDRQETQYFGPGTRLLVL.

The V and J genes are TRBV2 and TRBJ2-1; no reliable D call. The V and J ends lost 3 bases and 9 bases respectively, with 18 bases between them. This CDR3 has 15 amino acids. CDR1 and CDR2 from the germline V gene are SNHLY and FYNNEI. The CDR3 loop reads CASSDTPSSHFEQFF. CDR3 in DNA: TGTGCCAGCAGTGATACCCCATCCTCCCACTTTGAGCAGTTCTTC.

The rearrangement joins TRBV5-1 to TRBJ2-5, with TRBD2 identical over 9 bases. CDR1 is SGHRS, CDR2 YFSETQ, per germline. The CDR3 is 18 residues long. Trimming took 0 bases from V and 1 from J; bases not matched to a gene: 10. CDR3 coding DNA: TGCGCCAGCAGCTTGGGCTCTGTGAGCGGGGGGATCCAAGAGACCCAGTACTTC. Its protein product is CASSLGSVSGGIQETQYF.

V gene TRBV28 combines with J gene TRBJ2-1, with D maybe TRBD2 (6 bases). The CDR3 length is 16 residues. Germline lookup yields CDR1 MDHEN and CDR2 SYDVKM. With 7 bases removed from V and 4 bases from J, the gap between germline ends came to 20 bases. This CDR3 reads CASTRVSGSRYNEQFF. In DNA form, the CDR3 reads TGTGCCAGCACCCGAGTTAGCGGTTCAAGATACAATGAGCAGTTCTTC.

The chain links TRBV11-3 to TRBJ2-7, with TRBD2 matching 8 bases. The CDR3 runs 14 residues. Germline V lookup: CDR1 SGHNT, CDR2 YENEEA. V dropped 2 bases and J dropped 2; count of bases not matched to a gene: 2. The CDR3 DNA reads TGTGCCAGCAGCTTAAGCGGGGGAACCTACGAGCAGTACTTC. As protein: CASSLSGGTYEQYF.

The J gene is TRBJ1-5, the V gene TRBV5-1; D perhaps matches TRBD1 (6 bases). V was cut by 4 bases and J by 0 bases, with 17 bases left in between. CDR3 length: 17 amino acids. Germline loops: CDR1 SGHRS, CDR2 YFSETQ. CDR3: CASSPKRTEYSNQPQHF. CDR3 coding DNA: TGCGCCAGCAGCCCTAAAAGGACAGAGTATAGCAATCAGCCCCAGCATTTT.

The chain is built from TRBV9 and TRBJ2-1, with 11 bases matching TRBD2. Germline lookup yields CDR1 SGDLS and CDR2 YYNGEE. This CDR3 contains 17 residues. V gave up 0 bases and J gave up 7 bases; unmatched junction bases: 9. CDR3 sequence: CASSVAPGTSGRNEQFF. As DNA, the CDR3 is TGTGCCAGCAGCGTAGCTCCAGGGACTAGCGGCAGGAATGAGCAGTTCTTC.

CDR3 protein: CASSQEGRGEHGYTF. The CDR3 DNA is TGCGCCAGCAGCCAAGAGGGAAGGGGTGAACATGGCTACACCTTC. The rearrangement links TRBV4-3 to TRBJ1-2; perhaps TRBD1 as D (5 bases). This CDR3 contains 15 residues. Germline V lookup: CDR1 LGHNA, CDR2 YSLEER. Between the trimmed V and J ends, which lost 0 bases and 6 bases, there was a span of 14 bases.